A single sample is the source of the 29 T cell receptor beta chains below, sequenced in a study of PD-1 blockade in mismatch repair-deficient tumors (dated by TCRdb to about 2017). Receptor libraries were prepared by the immunoSEQ multiplex PCR assay. TCRdb re-hosts the immuneACCESS table, in-frame sequences only. Its copies lack some clones; in the studies checked, an unresolved V gene accounts for under half of them, and the cause for the rest is not known. In this sample the table shows approximately 25,000 clones, around 80% of which occur a single time. Of the sample, around 20% falls within the top ten clones. Reading the label with the study, this specimen's time point is: peripheral blood 12 weeks after first pembrolizumab dose. The source was peripheral blood, collected 12 weeks after starting pembrolizumab. The receptors here all came from an adult with mismatch repair-deficient cancer.

The chain combines TRBV9 with TRBJ1-2, with D possibly matching TRBD1 (6 bases). From germline, CDR1 is SGDLS and CDR2 YYNGEE. CDR3 length: 15 amino acids. The V end was cut by 3 bases, the J end by 2 bases, with 14 bases between. CDR3 protein: CASSGGQNLNYGYTF. CDR3 coding DNA: TGTGCCAGCAGCGGAGGACAGAATTTGAACTATGGCTACACCTTC.

The chain recombines TRBV5-4 with TRBJ1-1, with D tentatively TRBD1 (5 bases). Trimming removed 5 bases at V and 1 base at J, with 12 bases between. The CDR3 runs to 14 residues. Germline V gene lookup returns CDR1 SGHNT and CDR2 YYREEE (reference sequence). The CDR3 reads CASRLGRENTEAFF. The CDR3 nucleotides read TGTGCCAGCAGACTGGGGCGGGAGAACACTGAAGCTTTCTTT.

V and J are TRBV4-1 and TRBJ2-5; 10 bases line up with TRBD1. Germline values: CDR1 MGHRA, CDR2 YSYEKL. The CDR3 has 15 amino acids. V gave up 3 bases and J gave up 5 bases; unmatched junction bases: 6. The CDR3 protein is CASSQDRGLWETQYF. The CDR3 DNA follows: TGCGCCAGCAGCCAGGACAGGGGGTTGTGGGAGACCCAGTACTTC.

This clone was seen a few times. The chain recombines TRBV2 with TRBJ1-2; TRBD1 is a possible D gene (5 bases). Germline loops: CDR1 SNHLY, CDR2 FYNNEI. This CDR3 has 15 amino acids. With 8 bases removed from V and 6 bases from J, the gap between germline ends came to 22 bases. Here the CDR3 reads CASPFGTTHLDGYTF. CDR3 coding DNA: TGTGCCAGCCCCTTTGGGACGACCCATTTGGATGGCTACACCTTC.

The V call is TRBV6-5, the J call TRBJ2-3; the D is unclear. CDR1 and CDR2 from the germline V gene are MNHEY and SVGAGI. This CDR3 region has 13 residues. Deletions cut 5 bases from V and 5 bases from J, with 11 bases between. The DNA for the CDR3 is TGTGCCAGCAGTACCCCTTACGGAGATACGCAGTATTTT. Residues: CASSTPYGDTQYF.

In its sample, this clone was seen once. V is TRBV7-8 and J is TRBJ2-3; D uncertain. V was shortened by 0 bases and J by 6 bases, with 13 bases between the two germline ends. Germline V gene data show CDR1 as SGHVS and CDR2 as FQNEAQ. The CDR3 extends over 15 amino acids. CDR3 sequence: CASSLAGRVGDTQYF. CDR3 in DNA: TGTGCCAGCAGCTTAGCGGGAAGGGTTGGGGATACGCAGTATTTT.

The chain is built from TRBV6-5 and TRBJ1-1; D is possibly TRBD1 (6 bases). Germline CDR1 reads MNHEY; CDR2 reads SVGAGI. Trimming took 0 bases from V and 4 from J, leaving 12 bases between them. This CDR3 region has 15 residues. CDR3 DNA sequence: TGTGCCAGCAGTTACTCGAGGCAGGGGAGCACTGAAGCTTTCTTT. Its translation: CASSYSRQGSTEAFF.

The chain recombines TRBV30 with TRBJ2-2; unclear D gene. This CDR3 spans 11 amino acids. V lost 0 bases to trimming and J lost 5 bases, with 1 base between them. Germline loops: CDR1 GTSNPN, CDR2 SVGIG (reference sequence). The CDR3 nucleotides read TGTGCCTGGAGTGTAACCGGGGAGCTGTTTTTT. This encodes CAWSVTGELFF.

The chain is built from TRBV4-1 and TRBJ2-7; TRBD2 is a possible D gene (5 bases). The germline gives CDR1 MGHRA, CDR2 YSYEKL. V lost 2 bases and J 5 bases, leaving 16 bases between the germline ends. The CDR3 has 15 residues. CDR3 nucleotides: TGCGCCAGCAGCCAATGTTGTGGGAGATTCAACGAGCAGTACTTC. Protein product: CASSQCCGRFNEQYF.

The chain joins TRBV5-1 to TRBJ2-7; 7 bases map to TRBD1. In germline, CDR1 is SGHRS, CDR2 YFSETQ. The CDR3 covers 14 residues. The junction had 12 bases not matched to a gene; V was cut back by 5 bases and J by 7 bases. The CDR3 nucleotides are TGCGCCAGCAGAGATAGGACAGGCTCGGGGGAGCAGTACTTC. It specifies CASRDRTGSGEQYF.

This rearrangement joins TRBV18 to TRBJ2-3; TRBD2 matches 7 bases. The CDR3 spans 15 residues. Germline CDR1 reads KGHSH; CDR2 reads LQKENI. Losses at the gene ends were 3 bases for V and 1 base for J; bases not matched to a gene: 4. CDR3 DNA sequence: TGTGCCAGCTCACCGGGGCTAGCGGGCACAGATACGCAGTATTTT. This sequence encodes CASSPGLAGTDTQYF.

The J gene is TRBJ1-1, the V gene TRBV10-3, with TRBD1 matching over 8 bases. With V trimmed by 8 bases and J by 6 bases, 8 bases remained unmatched. This CDR3 region has 13 residues. CDR1 is ENHRY, CDR2 SYGVKD, per germline. CDR3 in DNA: TGTGCCATCGCAGGACAGGGCGGAGCTGAAGCTTTCTTT. Residues: CAIAGQGGAEAFF.

This clone has just one count. The V gene is TRBV6-5, the J gene TRBJ2-5; 7 bases are shared with TRBD1. Germline V CDR1 and CDR2: MNHEY, SVGAGI. The J segment lost 5 bases and the V segment lost 8 bases, leaving 8 bases of the junction unmatched. The CDR3 contains 13 residues. CDR3 sequence (DNA): TGTGCCAGCCTGGCAGGGGGTGGTGAGACCCAGTACTTC. This encodes CASLAGGGETQYF.

This clone was seen a single time. This chain connects TRBV28 to TRBJ1-3, with D unclear. In germline, CDR1 is MDHEN, CDR2 SYDVKM. The CDR3 is 15 amino acids. V lost 8 bases and J 0 bases, leaving 14 bases between the germline ends. The CDR3 nucleotides read TGTGCCAGCCGGACTGGAAGTAACTCTGGAAACACCATATATTTT. It specifies CASRTGSNSGNTIYF.

The J gene is TRBJ2-5, the V gene TRBV5-4; 8 bases agree with TRBD1. This CDR3 has 13 amino acids. Germline CDR1 is SGHNT and CDR2 is YYREEE (reference sequence). J gave up 4 bases and V 4 bases, and 3 bases lay outside the gene matches. The DNA of the CDR3 is TGTGCCAGCAGCCCCGGACAGGGAGAGACCCAGTACTTC. Its protein is CASSPGQGETQYF.

This clone showed up just once. The chain couples TRBV30 to TRBJ2-4, with a weak D call TRBD2 (6 bases). V shed 6 bases and J shed 8 bases, with 14 bases lying between them. CDR1 and CDR2 (germline): GTSNPN, SVGIG (reference sequence). The CDR3 loop spans 12 amino acids. The CDR3 DNA is TGTGCCTGTGTAGGCGGGGAAGACATTCAGTACTTC. This gives the protein CACVGGEDIQYF.

The chain couples TRBV11-3 to TRBJ2-3, with 7 bases lining up with TRBD2. Germline values: CDR1 SGHNT, CDR2 YENEEA. J lost 4 bases, V lost 1 base, and 2 bases had no gene match. CDR3 size: 14 residues. This chain's CDR3 is CASSLGTRADTQYF. In nucleotides, the CDR3 is TGTGCCAGCAGCTTAGGGACTAGGGCAGATACGCAGTATTTT.

The CDR3: CASSPGLAGPGEGEQFF. For the CDR3, the DNA is TGTGCCAGCTCACCAGGACTAGCGGGTCCCGGTGAGGGTGAGCAGTTCTTC. V is TRBV18 and J is TRBJ2-1; 11 bases line up with TRBD2. Germline V lookup: CDR1 KGHSH, CDR2 LQKENI. CDR3 length equals 17 residues. With V trimmed by 2 bases and J by 9 bases, 12 bases remained unmatched.

This chain uses TRBV10-2 with TRBJ2-2, with a tentative D call TRBD1 (6 bases). This CDR3 contains 13 residues. Per germline, CDR1 WSHSY and CDR2 SAAADI. The V gene lost 8 bases and the J gene lost 5 bases, with 12 bases spanning the gap. CDR3 sequence: CASAQGRTGELFF. The CDR3, as DNA: TGCGCCAGCGCCCAGGGGAGAACCGGGGAGCTGTTTTTT.

The chain employs TRBV10-3 and TRBJ2-6; D ambiguous. Trimming removed 1 base from V and 4 bases from J, with 8 bases in between. This CDR3 is 15 amino acids long. Germline V gene lookup returns CDR1 ENHRY and CDR2 SYGVKD. Written as DNA, the CDR3 is TGTGCCATCAGTGAGTTCTTGGGGGGGGCCAACGTCCTGACTTTC. Residues: CAISEFLGGANVLTF.

V usage is TRBV9 and J usage is TRBJ2-3; the D gene is possibly TRBD2 (6 bases). Trimming removed 1 base from V and 1 base from J, with 7 bases in between. Germline V gene lookup returns CDR1 SGDLS and CDR2 YYNGEE. The CDR3 is 14 amino acids. CDR3 region: CASSVRRGTDTQYF. CDR3 DNA sequence: TGTGCCAGCAGCGTAAGGAGGGGCACAGATACGCAGTATTTT.

The V gene is TRBV27, the J gene TRBJ2-7; D gene uncertain. The germline V gene has CDR1 MNHEY and CDR2 SMNVEV (reference sequence). V lost 3 bases to trimming and J lost 3 bases, with 12 bases between them. The CDR3 sequence is 14 residues long. CDR3 amino acids: CASSFGPRNYEQYF. CDR3 bases: TGTGCCAGCAGTTTTGGGCCGAGAAACTACGAGCAGTACTTC.

The rearrangement joins TRBV6-4 to TRBJ2-2; TRBD2 aligns across 7 bases. Per the germline V gene, CDR1 is MRHNA and CDR2 is SNTAGT. Losses at the gene ends were 3 bases for V and 4 bases for J; bases not matched to a gene: 5. The CDR3 has 15 residues. This chain's CDR3 is CASSDLSSGTGELFF. Written as DNA, the CDR3 is TGTGCCAGCAGTGATCTATCTAGCGGCACCGGGGAGCTGTTTTTT.

The chain uses TRBV2 and TRBJ1-2, with D possibly matching TRBD1 (5 bases). Germline CDR1 reads SNHLY; CDR2 reads FYNNEI. The V and J ends lost 6 bases and 3 bases respectively, with 14 bases between them. The CDR3 is 14 amino acids. DNA of the CDR3: TGTGCCAGCAGAAGTGGGGGAGGGGACTATGGCTACACCTTC. Translation gives CASRSGGGDYGYTF.

The V call is TRBV2, the J call TRBJ1-2; D not certain. Trimming cost V 7 bases and J 3 bases, with 9 bases left between them. This CDR3 comprises 12 residues. Germline CDR1 SNHLY, CDR2 FYNNEI. CDR3 sequence (DNA): TGTGCCAGCACCCTAAGCGACTATGGCTACACCTTC. Its translation is CASTLSDYGYTF.

The chain recombines TRBV9 with TRBJ1-1; unclear D gene. Germline CDR1 SGDLS, CDR2 YYNGEE. V lost 2 bases to trimming and J lost 7 bases, with 15 bases between them. CDR3 length equals 14 residues. The CDR3 sequence is CASSVTSGGNEAFF. In DNA form, the CDR3 reads TGTGCCAGCAGCGTGACTTCAGGAGGAAATGAAGCTTTCTTT.

This clone occurred a few times. The V gene is TRBV7-2, the J gene TRBJ1-2; weak D call: TRBD1 (6 bases). This CDR3 has 13 residues. From germline, CDR1 is SGHTA and CDR2 FQGNSA. V lost 6 bases, J lost 8 bases, and 16 bases lay in between. CDR3 DNA: TGTGCCAGCAGTTCGAACAGGGTTGGGGGCTACACCTTC. It encodes CASSSNRVGGYTF.

J is TRBJ1-3 and V is TRBV4-1; D ambiguous. The length of the CDR3 is 17 residues. Trimming pared 2 bases from V and 0 bases from J, leaving 14 bases between. Germline V gene lookup returns CDR1 MGHRA and CDR2 YSYEKL. DNA for the CDR3: TGCGCCAGCAGCCAATCGGGAGCCCTCGACTCTGGAAACACCATATATTTT. Protein sequence: CASSQSGALDSGNTIYF.

The rearrangement uses TRBV6-4 and TRBJ1-1; tentative D call: TRBD1 (6 bases). The CDR3 has 14 amino acids. Between the trimmed V and J ends, which lost 3 bases and 1 base, there was a span of 9 bases. The germline V gene encodes CDR1 MRHNA and CDR2 SNTAGT. The CDR3 nucleotides are TGTGCCAGCAGTGAGGACAGTGAGAACACTGAAGCTTTCTTT. The encoded protein is CASSEDSENTEAFF.